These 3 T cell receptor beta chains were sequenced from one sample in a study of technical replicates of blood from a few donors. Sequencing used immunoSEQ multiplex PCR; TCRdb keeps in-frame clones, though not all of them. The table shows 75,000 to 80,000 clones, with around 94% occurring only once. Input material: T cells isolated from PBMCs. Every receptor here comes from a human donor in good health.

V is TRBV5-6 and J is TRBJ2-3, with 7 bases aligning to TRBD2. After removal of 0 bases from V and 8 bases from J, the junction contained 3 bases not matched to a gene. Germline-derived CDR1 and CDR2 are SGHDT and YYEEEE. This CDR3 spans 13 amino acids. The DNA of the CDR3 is TGTGCCAGCAGCTTGGGAGCGGGGTCTACGCAGTATTTT. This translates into CASSLGAGSTQYF.

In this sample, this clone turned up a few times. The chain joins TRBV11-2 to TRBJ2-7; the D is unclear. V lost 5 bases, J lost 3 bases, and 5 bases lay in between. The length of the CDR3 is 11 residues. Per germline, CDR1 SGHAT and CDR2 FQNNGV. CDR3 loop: CASSRVYEQYF. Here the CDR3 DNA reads TGTGCCAGCAGCCGCGTCTACGAGCAGTACTTC.

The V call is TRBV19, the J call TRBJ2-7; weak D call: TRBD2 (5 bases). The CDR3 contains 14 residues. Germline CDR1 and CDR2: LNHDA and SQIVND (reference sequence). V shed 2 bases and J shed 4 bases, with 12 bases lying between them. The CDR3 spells CASSITNSGYEQYF. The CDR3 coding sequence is TGTGCCAGTAGTATAACTAATTCGGGGTACGAGCAGTACTTC.